The 2 T cell receptor beta chains reported below all come from one sample, sequenced in a study of cytomegalovirus exposure and HLA in healthy donors. Data came from immunoSEQ multiplex PCR; TCRdb stores just in-frame clones and leaves some out. The sample holds about 250,000 clones, about 90% seen once. The sequencing input was PBMCs. All receptors derive from a man younger than 35 in good health and CMV-seropositive.

The chain joins TRBV6-5 to TRBJ2-1; 8 nucleotides line up with TRBD1. The CDR3 consists of 15 residues. V was pared by 2 bases and J by 5 bases, with 5 bases of the junction left unmatched. Germline lookup yields CDR1 MNHEY and CDR2 SVGAGI. CDR3 nucleotides: TGTGCCAGCAGTTACGAGACAGGGGAGGACAATGAGCAGTTCTTC. Translating gives CASSYETGEDNEQFF.

The V call is TRBV2, the J call TRBJ1-5; the D is unclear. This CDR3 spans 13 amino acids. Germline-derived CDR1 and CDR2 are SNHLY and FYNNEI. V was shortened by 2 bases and J by 5 bases, with 7 bases between the two germline ends. CDR3 sequence reads: CASSETEYQPQHF. Here the CDR3 DNA reads TGTGCCAGCAGTGAAACAGAGTATCAGCCCCAGCATTTT.